A selection of T cell receptor beta chains follows, all from one sample in a study of chemoradiotherapy in HPV16-positive cancers. Assay used: immunoSEQ multiplex PCR; TCRdb lists only in-frame clones, some missing. The sample has some 5,100 clones, about 88% seen once. This sample comprised tumor tissue, obtained from a patient who underwent chemoradiotherapy. These receptors originate from a human donor with HPV-associated anogenital cancer. Both conserved end residues are part of each CDR3. A D gene is named only where the DNA matches it firmly.

TRBV4-3	NA	CASSPPPSRAGNDHYEQYF
TRBV11-2	TRBD2	CASTGLAGTDTQYF
TRBV11-2	NA	CASSLDAYEQYF
TRBV6-6	NA	CASTTGDTEAFF
TRBV6-5	NA	CASSLGTTNSPLHF
TRBV7-9	TRBD1	CASSSTLQGWTGELFF
TRBV2	NA	CASSRLSSYNEQFF
TRBV7-2	NA	CASSLTRAGLTGAEAFF
TRBV6-1	NA	CASSDRAPPRAFF
TRBV7-2	TRBD1	CASSLSGTGANYGYTF
TRBV2	TRBD1	CASSEEDRGRFF
TRBV5-5	TRBD2	CASSLAGAGGYEQYF
TRBV7-2	TRBD1	CASWGQGYAGELFF
TRBV18	NA	CASSPRPWGYGYTF
TRBV19	TRBD1	CASSLMGTGEETQYF
TRBV4-2	NA	CASSQDEGTSLGYEQYF
TRBV6-6	NA	CASTPNTGRNIQYF
TRBV30	TRBD2	CAWSLSGIGNEQFF
TRBV6-5	NA	CASSYRLDSHEQFF
TRBV30	NA	CAWSVGLRHEKLFF
TRBV5-4	NA	CASSLASGFQNEQFF
TRBV5-1	NA	CASSWADRLNTEAFF
TRBV5-4	NA	CASSRGGGTRDTDTQYF
TRBV27	TRBD1	CASSPNTGVGPNGYTF
TRBV7-9	NA	CASSLAEASGGYTF
TRBV5-6	NA	CASTLGYLNTGELFF
TRBV19	TRBD2	CASSNGGASYNEQFF
TRBV5-8	TRBD1	CATEAVRGLKNEQFF
TRBV5-4	TRBD1	CASSPNPGQGRGQYF
TRBV15	NA	CATSSFGQPQHF
TRBV19	NA	CASSEGNAANVLTF
TRBV7-2	NA	CASSAIAQGRYEQYF
TRBV9	TRBD2	CASSVDLAATYEQYF
TRBV27	NA	CASSYSSLMNTEAFF
TRBV19	NA	CASSNLRNQPQHF
TRBV5-1	NA	CASSAHQGPGELFF
TRBV19	NA	CASSGGAQAFF
TRBV6-1	NA	CASNLGTRDYEQYF
TRBV27	NA	CASSFTGSEKLFF
TRBV29-1	NA	CSVSASANQPQHF
TRBV7-9	NA	CASSLWGEGSGQPQHF
TRBV10-3	NA	CAPPRDSQNPNSGNTIYF
TRBV29-1	NA	CSVSRGVEEKLFF
TRBV7-6	TRBD2	CASSLGTSGGLASNYEQYF
TRBV4-1	NA	CASSPFLTSNQPQHF
TRBV19	TRBD1	CASSMGQGADEQFF
TRBV9	TRBD1	CASSPGQGRAGETQYF
TRBV15	NA	CATGEEGVSYEQYF
TRBV5-4	NA	CASSPTPSLAAVTGETQYF
TRBV5-1	NA	CASRKSGIEDTEAFF
TRBV27	NA	CASSLSRNGELFF
TRBV27	TRBD2	CASSFPGGTGYNEQFF
TRBV7-2	NA	CASSFFDRGYNEKLFF
TRBV28	NA	CASSPLPARDQPQHF
TRBV19	NA	CASRRENPNEKLFF
TRBV7-9	NA	CASSLAGGAYEQYF
TRBV4-3	NA	CASSQVLGGPPRETQYF
TRBV11-2	NA	CASSRNTVNTEAFF
TRBV30	NA	CAWSFLSDTGELFF